Each of the 5 T cell receptor beta chains below was sequenced from the same sample in a study of blood T cell repertoires in COVID-19. The table came from immunoSEQ multiplex PCR; TCRdb's copy has only in-frame clones and leaves some out. The sample has fewer than 250,000 clones, roughly 82% seen once. The source material was peripheral blood. The receptors were gathered from a woman aged 55-70 years with COVID-19, enrolled during active disease.

The chain couples TRBV12-3 or TRBV12-4 to TRBJ1-2; tentative D call: TRBD1 (6 bases). CDR3 length: 13 amino acids. V lost 4 bases, J lost 6 bases, and 12 bases lay in between. The CDR3 nucleotides are TGTGCCAGCAGTTCCCGACAGGACCATGGCTACACCTTC. This sequence encodes CASSSRQDHGYTF.

The chain employs TRBV3-1 (or the pseudogene TRBV3-2) and TRBJ1-6; 10 positions match TRBD1. The CDR3 has 16 residues. V gave up 1 base and J gave up 9 bases; unmatched junction bases: 6. Germline V gives CDR1 LGHDT, CDR2 YNNKEL (reference sequence). The CDR3 protein is CASSQGGQGYGSPLHF. Here the CDR3 DNA reads TGTGCCAGCAGCCAAGGGGGACAGGGGTACGGTTCACCCCTCCACTTT.

The rearrangement links TRBV14 to TRBJ1-2, with 8 bases that match TRBD1. The germline CDR1 and CDR2 sequences are SGHDN and FVKESK. The length of the CDR3 is 17 residues. V lost 1 base and J lost 3; bases outside the gene matches: 10. CDR3 nucleotide sequence: TGTGCCAGCAGCCAAGGTGTCAGGGGGCGCTGGTACTATGGCTACACCTTC. This translates into CASSQGVRGRWYYGYTF.

The DNA for the CDR3 is TGTGCCAGCAGCGCTACGGGCTATGGCTACACCTTC. The encoded protein is CASSATGYGYTF. J is TRBJ1-2 and V is TRBV7-2, with D uncertain. The germline V gene encodes CDR1 SGHTA and CDR2 FQGNSA. The CDR3 is made up of 12 amino acids. V lost 5 bases and J 4 bases, leaving 8 bases between the germline ends.

This sequence joins TRBV5-6 and TRBJ1-2; D perhaps matches TRBD1 (6 bases). CDR3 length: 15 amino acids. V was clipped by 7 bases and J by 3 bases, with 19 bases between them. Germline V lookup: CDR1 SGHDT, CDR2 YYEEEE. CDR3 nucleotides: TGTGCCAGCCTAGTGGGGGCAGGTCCGCACTATGGCTACACCTTC. Its translation: CASLVGAGPHYGYTF.